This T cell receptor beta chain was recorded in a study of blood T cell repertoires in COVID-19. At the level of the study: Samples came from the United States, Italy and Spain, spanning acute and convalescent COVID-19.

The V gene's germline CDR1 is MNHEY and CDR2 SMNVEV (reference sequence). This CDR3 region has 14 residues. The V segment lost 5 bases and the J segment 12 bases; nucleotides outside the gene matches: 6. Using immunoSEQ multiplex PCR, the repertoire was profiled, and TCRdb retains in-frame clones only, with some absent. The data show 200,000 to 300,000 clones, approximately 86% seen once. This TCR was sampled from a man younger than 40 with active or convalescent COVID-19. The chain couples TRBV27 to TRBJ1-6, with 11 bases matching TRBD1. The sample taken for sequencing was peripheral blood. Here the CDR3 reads CASSTGQGAGPLHF. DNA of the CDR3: TGTGCCAGCAGTACCGGACAGGGGGCCGGACCCCTCCACTTT.